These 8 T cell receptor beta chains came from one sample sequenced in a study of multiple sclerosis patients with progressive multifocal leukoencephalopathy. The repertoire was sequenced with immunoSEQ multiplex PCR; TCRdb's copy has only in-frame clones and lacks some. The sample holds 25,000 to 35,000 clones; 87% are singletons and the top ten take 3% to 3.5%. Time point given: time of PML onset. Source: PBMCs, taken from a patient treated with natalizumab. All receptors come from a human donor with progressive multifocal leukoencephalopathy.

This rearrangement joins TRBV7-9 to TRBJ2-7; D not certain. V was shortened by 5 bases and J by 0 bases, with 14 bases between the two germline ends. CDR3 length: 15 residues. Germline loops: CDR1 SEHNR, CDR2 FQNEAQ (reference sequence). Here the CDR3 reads CASSPRTESSYEQYF. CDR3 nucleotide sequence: TGTGCCAGCAGCCCTAGGACGGAAAGCTCCTACGAGCAGTACTTC.

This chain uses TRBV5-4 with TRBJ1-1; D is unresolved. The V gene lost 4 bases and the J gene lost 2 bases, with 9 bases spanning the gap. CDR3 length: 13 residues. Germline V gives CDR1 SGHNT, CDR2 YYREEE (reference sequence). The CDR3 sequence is CASSTDGNTEAFF. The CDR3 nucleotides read TGTGCCAGCAGCACAGACGGAAACACTGAAGCTTTCTTT.

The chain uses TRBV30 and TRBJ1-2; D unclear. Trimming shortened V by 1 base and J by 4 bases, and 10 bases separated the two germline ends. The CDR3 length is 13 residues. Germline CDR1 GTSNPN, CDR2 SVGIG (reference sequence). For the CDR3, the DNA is TGTGCCTGGAGTGGGGTCAGACCCTATGGCTACACCTTC. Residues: CAWSGVRPYGYTF.

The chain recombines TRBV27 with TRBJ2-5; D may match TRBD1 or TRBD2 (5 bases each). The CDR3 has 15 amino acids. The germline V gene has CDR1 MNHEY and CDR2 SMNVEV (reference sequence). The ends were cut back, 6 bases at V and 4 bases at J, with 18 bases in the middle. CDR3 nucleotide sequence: TGTGCCAGCAGACTAGGGGCGTCGTCCGGAGAGACCCAGTACTTC. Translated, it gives CASRLGASSGETQYF.

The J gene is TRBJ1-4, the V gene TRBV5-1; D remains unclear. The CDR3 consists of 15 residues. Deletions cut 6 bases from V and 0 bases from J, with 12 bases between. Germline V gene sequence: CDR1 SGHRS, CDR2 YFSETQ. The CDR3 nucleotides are TGCGCCAGCAAGGCAGCATTTTCAACTAATGAAAAACTGTTTTTT. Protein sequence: CASKAAFSTNEKLFF.

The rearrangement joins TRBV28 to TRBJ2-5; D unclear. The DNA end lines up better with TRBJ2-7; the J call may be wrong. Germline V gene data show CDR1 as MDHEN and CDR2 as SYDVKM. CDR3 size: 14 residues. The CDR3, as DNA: TGTGCCAGCTTGAGCAGCCACCCTACCTACGAGCAGTACTTC. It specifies CASLSSHPTYEQYF.

The CDR3 sequence is CSARGGETQYF. CDR3 sequence (DNA): TGCAGTGCTAGAGGAGGGGAAACCCAGTACTTC. The chain employs TRBV20-1 and TRBJ2-5; D may be TRBD1 or TRBD2 (5 bases each). Trimming removed 1 base at V and 8 bases at J, with 8 bases between. The CDR3 has 11 residues. The V gene's germline CDR1 is DFQATT and CDR2 SNEGSKA (reference sequence).

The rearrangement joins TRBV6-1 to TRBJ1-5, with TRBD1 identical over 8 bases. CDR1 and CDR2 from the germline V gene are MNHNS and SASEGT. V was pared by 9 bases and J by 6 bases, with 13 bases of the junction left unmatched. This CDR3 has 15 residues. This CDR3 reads CASVGGQDMIQPQHF. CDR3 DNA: TGTGCCAGTGTGGGGGGACAGGACATGATTCAGCCCCAGCATTTT.